This passage covers 27 T cell receptor beta chains from one sample sequenced in a study of blood T cell repertoires in COVID-19. Method: immunoSEQ multiplex PCR; TCRdb's copy keeps in-frame clones and lacks some. This sample has about 210,000 clones, with roughly 88% found just once. What was sequenced was PBMCs or T cells enriched from blood (not recorded which). The origin of the receptors is a man aged 35 to 55 with acute COVID-19.

This chain links TRBV18 with TRBJ2-5; 7 bases map to TRBD1. The CDR3 totals 14 residues. The trim removed 6 bases at V and 5 bases at J, leaving 9 bases unmatched. Germline V gene lookup returns CDR1 KGHSH and CDR2 LQKENI. The CDR3 DNA reads TGTGCCAGCTCCCAAACGACAGGGTTCGAGACCCAGTACTTC. Protein product: CASSQTTGFETQYF.

The chain employs TRBV9 and TRBJ2-7; 10 bases align to TRBD2. The CDR3 sequence is 15 residues long. The junction had 3 bases not matched to a gene; V was cut back by 3 bases and J by 0 bases. CDR1 and CDR2 from the germline V gene are SGDLS and YYNGEE. CDR3 region: CASSGSSGSSYEQYF. For the CDR3, the DNA is TGTGCCAGCAGCGGATCTAGCGGGAGCTCCTACGAGCAGTACTTC.

V and J are TRBV27 and TRBJ1-2; weak D call: TRBD1 (5 bases). Germline V CDR1 and CDR2: MNHEY, SMNVEV (reference sequence). Between the trimmed V and J ends, which lost 3 bases and 4 bases, there was a span of 12 bases. The CDR3 is 14 amino acids. The CDR3 DNA is TGTGCCAGCAGTTTGGCGGGGGTAGGCTATGGCTACACCTTC. This codes for CASSLAGVGYGYTF.

The chain carries TRBV2 and TRBJ1-3, with D tentatively TRBD1 (6 bases). This CDR3 has 14 residues. The germline V gene encodes CDR1 SNHLY and CDR2 FYNNEI. Trimming shortened V by 4 bases and J by 3 bases, and 10 bases separated the two germline ends. DNA of the CDR3: TGTGCCAGCAGTGGGGACATTATTGGAAACACCATATATTTT. Translation: CASSGDIIGNTIYF.

The J gene is TRBJ2-4, the V gene TRBV5-6; a possible D gene is TRBD1 (6 bases). The germline V and J ends were trimmed by 4 bases and 6 bases, with 14 bases remaining between them. Germline-derived CDR1 and CDR2 are SGHDT and YYEEEE. The CDR3 is made up of 14 amino acids. CDR3 DNA sequence: TGTGCCAGCAGCCCCCTGGGGGCAGGAAACATTCAGTACTTC. It is translated as CASSPLGAGNIQYF.

This chain's CDR3 is CASSRRDRDGELFF. CDR3 in DNA: TGTGCCAGCAGCCGCCGCGACCGGGACGGGGAGCTGTTTTTT. This sequence joins TRBV3-1 (or the pseudogene TRBV3-2) and TRBJ2-2; TRBD2 might be the D (5 bases). Germline CDR1 LGHDT, CDR2 YNNKEL (reference sequence). V shed 4 bases and J shed 7 bases, with 13 bases lying between them. This CDR3 is 14 amino acids long.

The chain is built from TRBV7-2 and TRBJ2-5, with D possibly being TRBD2 (5 bases). V lost 1 base and J lost 4, with 13 bases in between. CDR3 length equals 15 residues. CDR1 and CDR2 from the germline V gene are SGHTA and FQGNSA. The CDR3, as DNA: TGTGCCAGCAGCTTAGGTGGGCGTGAGGGAGAGACCCAGTACTTC. It codes for CASSLGGREGETQYF.

The chain carries TRBV18 and TRBJ1-1; no reliable D call. Trimming left V 6 bases short and J 4 bases short, with 21 bases between. Germline CDR1 is KGHSH and CDR2 is LQKENI. This CDR3 comprises 16 residues. CDR3 DNA: TGTGCCAGCTCCACCACCCCACCACGATGGGCCACTGAAGCTTTCTTT. Protein sequence: CASSTTPPRWATEAFF.

The chain couples TRBV5-3 to TRBJ1-5; D gene unclear. TRBV5-3 is placed among ORFs of uncertain function. The ends were cut back, 0 bases at V and 0 bases at J, with 13 bases in the middle. The CDR3 length is 17 residues. CDR3: CARSLGRGIYSNQPQHF. CDR3 coding DNA: TGTGCCAGAAGCTTGGGGCGGGGTATATATAGCAATCAGCCCCAGCATTTT.

The chain is built from TRBV28 and TRBJ2-3; possibly TRBD2 for D (6 bases). Germline values: CDR1 MDHEN, CDR2 SYDVKM. V was clipped by 2 bases and J by 6 bases, with 6 bases between them. This CDR3 is built from 12 residues. The chain's CDR3 is CASSLGGDTQYF. CDR3 in DNA: TGTGCCAGCAGTTTAGGGGGGGATACGCAGTATTTT. Supplemented by reference TRBV28 and TRBJ2-3, the full variable domain reads DVKVTQSSRYLVKRTGEKVFLECVQDMDHENMFWYRQDPGLGLRLIYFSYDVKMKEKGDIPEGYSVSREKKERFSLILESASTNQTSMYLCASSLGGDTQYFGPGTRLTVL.

The sample holds one count of this clone. The chain uses TRBV15 and TRBJ1-4, with 8 bases that match TRBD1. Germline CDR1 LNHNV, CDR2 YYDKDF (reference sequence). CDR3 length: 15 amino acids. The junction had 11 bases not matched to a gene; V was cut back by 6 bases and J by 8 bases. This chain's CDR3 is CATSSDRGIREKLFF. The CDR3 DNA reads TGTGCCACCAGTTCCGACAGGGGAATAAGGGAAAAACTGTTTTTT.

This chain links TRBV5-5 with TRBJ1-4; 9 bases are shared with TRBD1. Losses at the gene ends were 5 bases for V and 5 bases for J; bases not matched to a gene: 7. Per the germline V gene, CDR1 is SGHKS and CDR2 is YYEKEE (reference sequence). This CDR3 is built from 15 residues. CDR3 bases: TGTGCCAGCAGATGGACAGGGGCGGGGAATGAAAAACTGTTTTTT. Translated: CASRWTGAGNEKLFF.

J is TRBJ1-4 and V is TRBV30; D call uncertain. The germline CDR1 and CDR2 sequences are GTSNPN and SVGIG (reference sequence). Trimming removed 2 bases from V and 8 bases from J, with 15 bases in between. The CDR3 consists of 14 residues. DNA for the CDR3: TGTGCCTGGAGTCCCGCGCAAACGGGGGAAAAACTGTTTTTT. This codes for CAWSPAQTGEKLFF. The entire variable domain, with the rest obtained from reference TRBV30 and TRBJ1-4, is as follows: SQTIHQWPATLVQPVGSPLSLECTVEGTSNPNLYWYRQAAGRGLQLLFYSVGIGQISSEVPQNLSASRPQDRQFILSSKKLLLSDSGFYLCAWSPAQTGEKLFFGSGTQLSVL.

The chain uses TRBV24-1 and TRBJ2-3; 7 nucleotides line up with TRBD2. CDR3 length: 15 residues. Germline V gene sequence: CDR1 KGHDR, CDR2 SFDVKD. V dropped 3 bases and J dropped 2; count of bases not matched to a gene: 4. CDR3 DNA sequence: TGTGCCACCAGTGATCCCGGGACTACCACAGATACGCAGTATTTT. This translates into CATSDPGTTTDTQYF.

This chain uses TRBV28 with TRBJ2-1, with 7 bases fitting TRBD1. Germline CDR1 MDHEN, CDR2 SYDVKM. The CDR3 runs 14 residues. The ends lost 5 bases at V and 1 base at J; junction bases unmatched: 2. CDR3 sequence reads: CASSPRGSYNEQFF. The CDR3, as DNA: TGTGCCAGCAGTCCCAGGGGGTCCTACAATGAGCAGTTCTTC.

This chain uses TRBV4-1 with TRBJ2-2; the D gene is possibly TRBD1 (8 bases). CDR1 is MGHRA, CDR2 YSYEKL, per germline. This CDR3 is 17 amino acids long. V lost 1 base, J lost 5 bases, and 17 bases lay in between. The CDR3 here is CASSQGTDREGTGELFF. DNA for the CDR3: TGCGCCAGCAGCCAAGGAACGGACAGGGAGGGGACCGGGGAGCTGTTTTTT.

The genes are TRBV18 and TRBJ1-1; TRBD1 matches at 7 bases. Unmatched junction bases numbered 9, after V lost 3 bases and J lost 11 bases. The CDR3 contains 13 residues. Germline values: CDR1 KGHSH, CDR2 LQKENI. CDR3 sequence: CASSPGQLLNAFF. The CDR3, as DNA: TGTGCCAGCTCACCGGGACAGCTGCTGAACGCTTTCTTT.

This clone appeared a single time. The rearrangement links TRBV15 to TRBJ1-1, with unresolved D. V lost 3 bases to trimming and J lost 10 bases, with 15 bases between them. The germline V gene has CDR1 LNHNV and CDR2 YYDKDF (reference sequence). The CDR3 totals 13 residues. The CDR3 is CATSRALESRAFF. CDR3 coding DNA: TGTGCCACCAGCAGGGCCTTGGAGTCGCGAGCTTTCTTT.

This sequence joins TRBV6-2 or TRBV6-3 and TRBJ2-7, with 7 bases matching TRBD1. Losses at the gene ends were 5 bases for V and 5 bases for J; bases not matched to a gene: 3. The germline V gene encodes CDR1 MNHEY and CDR2 SVGEGT. CDR3 length: 12 residues. The CDR3 region is CASSTDRDEQYF. The CDR3 DNA reads TGTGCCAGCAGTACAGACAGGGACGAGCAGTACTTC.

Only one count was recorded for this clone. The rearrangement uses TRBV2 and TRBJ2-7; D not resolved. CDR3 size: 16 residues. Germline CDR1 reads SNHLY; CDR2 reads FYNNEI. V gave up 1 base and J gave up 3 bases, with 16 bases separating them. Written as DNA, the CDR3 is TGTGCCAGCAGTGAAGGATTGGAGATTTTAGACTACGAGCAGTACTTC. This translates into CASSEGLEILDYEQYF. The variable domain in full, completed from reference TRBV2 and TRBJ2-7, reads EPEVTQTPSHQVTQMGQEVILRCVPISNHLYFYWYRQILGQKVEFLVSFYNNEISEKSEIFDDQFSVERPDGSNFTLKIRSTKLEDSAMYFCASSEGLEILDYEQYFGPGTRLTVT.

This chain uses TRBV6-4 with TRBJ1-2; 9 bases agree with TRBD1. The length of the CDR3 is 13 residues. The trim removed 4 bases at V and 6 bases at J, leaving 3 bases unmatched. Germline V gene lookup returns CDR1 MRHNA and CDR2 SNTAGT. DNA of the CDR3: TGTGCCAGCAGTGGGACAGGGGTAGATGGCTACACCTTC. It is translated as CASSGTGVDGYTF.

This sequence joins TRBV19 and TRBJ1-3; D gene uncertain. V shed 6 bases and J shed 0 bases, with 9 bases lying between them. This CDR3 contains 14 residues. Germline V CDR1 and CDR2: LNHDA, SQIVND (reference sequence). The CDR3 protein is CASSPQRSGNTIYF. The CDR3 DNA reads as TGTGCCAGTAGCCCCCAGCGCTCTGGAAACACCATATATTTT.

Of note for this clone: One end of the junction is discordant with germline, which a read error may explain. V and J are TRBV5-6 and TRBJ2-5, with TRBD2 matching 10 bases. The CDR3 loop spans 17 amino acids. The germline V gene has CDR1 SGHDT and CDR2 YYEEEE. CDR3 residues: CASSLAFSGRDQETQYF. The CDR3, as DNA: TGTGCCAGCAGCTTGGCTTTCAGCGGGAGGGACCAGGAGACCCAGTACTTC.

The chain recombines TRBV6-6 with TRBJ1-6; perhaps TRBD1 as D (6 bases). CDR3 length: 13 residues. V was clipped by 6 bases and J by 7 bases, with 10 bases between them. Germline CDR1 reads MNHNY; CDR2 reads SVGAGI (reference sequence). The CDR3 bases are TGTGCCAGCAGCCCAGGGGTCAATTCACCCCTCCACTTT. Its translation: CASSPGVNSPLHF.

This chain connects TRBV9 to TRBJ2-2; 10 bases map to TRBD1. CDR3 length equals 15 residues. Germline assignment: CDR1 SGDLS and CDR2 YYNGEE. V lost 4 bases, J lost 4 bases, and 4 bases stayed unmatched. CDR3 in amino acids: CASSKGQGTTGELFF. The CDR3 region has the DNA TGTGCCAGCAGCAAGGGACAGGGGACCACCGGGGAGCTGTTTTTT.

Written as DNA, the CDR3 is TGTGCCAGCAGAGGGGGACTAGGGGTGTGGGAGCAGTTCTTC. It encodes CASRGGLGVWEQFF. This chain joins TRBV27 and TRBJ2-1; the match to TRBD2 covers 8 bases. Germline-derived CDR1 and CDR2 are MNHEY and SMNVEV (reference sequence). There are 14 residues in the CDR3. V lost 6 bases and J lost 10; bases outside the gene matches: 11.

Comments on this clone: An end of the junction differs from the germline gene, which may be a read error. The chain is built from TRBV11-2 and TRBJ2-4; D is perhaps TRBD1 (6 bases). This CDR3 has 15 residues. CDR1 and CDR2 from the germline V gene are SGHAT and FQNNGV. In DNA, the CDR3 is TGTGCCAGCCGCTTTTCCTCGGCAGGGGAAACCATTCAGTACTTC. Translated: CASRFSSAGETIQYF.